What follows are 9 T cell receptor beta chains derived from one specimen sequenced in a study of T cell repertoires in cytomegalovirus infection. TCRdb itself ran the reads through MiXCR, one entry per CDR3 protein. Among around 300,000 distinct CDR3 sequences, approximately 9.5% were seen once, and the ten largest hold approximately 4.7%. The sequencing input was PBMCs. The receptors originated from a human donor in good health (CMV status not recorded). Some clones in this sample may be carry-over from other donors' samples.

The chain joins TRBV7-6 to TRBJ1-1; D perhaps matches TRBD1 (5 bases). The CDR3 sequence is 15 residues long. The germline CDR1 and CDR2 sequences are SGHVS and FNYEAQ. Trimming left V 4 bases short and J 4 bases short, with 16 bases between. As DNA, the CDR3 is TGTGCCAGCAGCTCCGGGACGGGTTTGGGCACTGAAGCTTTCTTT. This encodes CASSSGTGLGTEAFF.

This clonotype occurred a few times. The rearrangement joins TRBV3-1 to TRBJ1-1; the D is unclear. V was shortened by 4 bases and J by 0 bases, with 12 bases between the two germline ends. The CDR3 runs to 15 residues. Germline V gene lookup returns CDR1 LGHDT and CDR2 YNNKEL (reference sequence). The CDR3 spells CASSPDAAMNTEAFF. The CDR3 coding sequence is TGTGCCAGCAGCCCGGACGCGGCTATGAACACTGAAGCTTTCTTT.

This clonotype was seen repeatedly, ten times or more. The DNA for the CDR3 is TGTGCCAGCAGGGACCGCCGGAACACTGAAGCTTTCTTT. This gives the protein CASRDRRNTEAFF. V gene TRBV7-2 combines with J gene TRBJ1-1; D is undetermined. This CDR3 has 13 amino acids. V lost 6 bases to trimming and J lost 1 base, with 9 bases between them. The germline V gene encodes CDR1 SGHTA and CDR2 FQGNSA.

This clonotype has at least ten counts. The chain has TRBV7-8 and TRBJ2-6; 7 nucleotides match TRBD1. Per germline, CDR1 SGHVS and CDR2 FQNEAQ. This CDR3 comprises 18 residues. V lost 5 bases to trimming and J lost 2 bases; unmatched junction nucleotides: 12. CDR3 in DNA: TGTGCCAGCAGCCCAAGGGTACAGGGGTTAGCTGGGGCCAACGTCCTGACTTTC. Translating it yields CASSPRVQGLAGANVLTF. Drawing the rest from reference TRBV7-8 and TRBJ2-6, the complete variable domain is GAGVSQSPRYKVAKRGQDVALRCDPISGHVSLFWYQQALGQGPEFLTYFQNEAQLDKSGLPSDRFFAERPEGSVSTLKIQRTQQEDSAVYLCASSPRVQGLAGANVLTFGAGSRLTVL.

The chain carries TRBV7-9 and TRBJ1-1; the match to TRBD1 covers 9 bases. Trimming at V came to 5 bases and at J to 5 bases, leaving 9 bases not matched to a gene. The CDR3 sequence is 15 residues long. Germline V gives CDR1 SEHNR, CDR2 FQNEAQ (reference sequence). The CDR3 sequence: CASSVPGTGYTEAFF. The CDR3 DNA follows: TGTGCCAGCAGCGTCCCCGGGACAGGGTATACTGAAGCTTTCTTT.

V is TRBV18 and J is TRBJ1-1; D may be TRBD1 (6 bases). The length of the CDR3 is 13 residues. Germline CDR1 is KGHSH and CDR2 is LQKENI. The germline V and J ends were trimmed by 3 bases and 7 bases, with 12 bases remaining between them. This chain's CDR3 is CASSPKTGVEAFF. The CDR3 DNA sequence: TGTGCCAGCTCACCGAAGACAGGCGTTGAAGCTTTCTTT.

Only one count was recorded for this clonotype. A read error may be the cause here, since a much bigger clone is one base away. The chain links TRBV7-2 to TRBJ2-2, with D possibly being TRBD1 (5 bases). The CDR3 is 14 amino acids. Germline values: CDR1 SGHTA, CDR2 FQGNSA. Deletions cut 1 base from V and 7 bases from J, with 10 bases between. Here the CDR3 reads CASSLVLDSGELFF. CDR3 DNA sequence: TGTGCCAGCAGCTTAGTCCTTGACAGCGGGGAGCTGTTTTTT.

V usage is TRBV12-3 or TRBV12-4 and J usage is TRBJ1-5; D uncertain. This CDR3 region has 15 residues. V was clipped by 2 bases and J by 5 bases, with 13 bases between them. CDR3 loop: CASSLSRERHQPQHF. CDR3 bases: TGTGCCAGCAGTTTAAGCCGGGAGCGGCATCAGCCCCAGCATTTT.

The table lists this clonotype with many counts. This chain uses TRBV20-1 with TRBJ2-3; D might be TRBD2 (6 bases). Germline V gene data show CDR1 as DFQATT and CDR2 as SNEGSKA (reference sequence). The CDR3 runs to 18 residues. CDR3 loop: CRTPGRMGSRYSTDTQYF. CDR3 DNA: TGCAGAACCCCCGGGAGAATGGGGAGTCGGTATAGCACAGATACGCAGTATTTT.